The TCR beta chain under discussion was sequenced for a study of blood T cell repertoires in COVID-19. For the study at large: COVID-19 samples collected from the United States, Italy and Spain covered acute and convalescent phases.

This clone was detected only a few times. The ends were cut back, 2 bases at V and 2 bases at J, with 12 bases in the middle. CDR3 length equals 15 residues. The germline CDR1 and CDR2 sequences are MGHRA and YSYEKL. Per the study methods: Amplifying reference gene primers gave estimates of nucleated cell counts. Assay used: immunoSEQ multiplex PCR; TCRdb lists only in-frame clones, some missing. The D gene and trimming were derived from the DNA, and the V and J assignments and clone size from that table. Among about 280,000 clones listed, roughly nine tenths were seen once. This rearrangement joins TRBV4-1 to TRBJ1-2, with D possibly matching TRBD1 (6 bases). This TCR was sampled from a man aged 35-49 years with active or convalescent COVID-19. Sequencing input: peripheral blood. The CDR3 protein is CASSQSVQGNYGYTF. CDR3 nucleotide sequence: TGCGCCAGCAGCCAATCTGTACAGGGAAACTATGGCTACACCTTC.